This T cell receptor (beta chain) came from a study of shared clonotypes between healthy human individuals. For the study at large: Plates per donor: three CD4 naive, three CD4 memory, two CD8 naive, one CD8 memory.

Division of CD4+ cells produced a CD45RA+ naive subset and a CD45RA-negative memory subset. Sequencing used immunoSEQ multiplex PCR; TCRdb keeps in-frame clones, though not all of them. The table records 2 million to 2.5 million clones, approximately 93% of them present only once. Germline V gene lookup returns CDR1 MNHNY and CDR2 SVGAGI (reference sequence). The CDR3 spans 16 residues. V lost 2 bases and J 0 bases, leaving 11 bases between the germline ends. The receptor's source is a man in his late teens or twenties in good health. Some clones in this sample may be carry-over from other donors' samples. The sequenced sample was naive CD4+ T cells from PBMCs. Subset specified: CD45RA+ positively selected. The genes are TRBV6-6 and TRBJ1-5; the D gene is possibly TRBD1 (6 bases). The CDR3 protein is CASSYRQDYSNQPQHF. CDR3 nucleotide sequence: TGTGCCAGCAGTTACCGACAGGACTATAGCAATCAGCCCCAGCATTTT.